The sequence of this T cell receptor beta chain was determined in a study of long-term antiretroviral therapy in people with HIV. In regard to this clone: What it binds is not known.

General study findings and limits: Pre-ART expanded clones dominated the repertoire at every time point. CDR3 length ranges were narrower in HIV repertoires than in controls.

The trim removed 4 bases at V and 6 bases at J, leaving 7 bases unmatched. This CDR3 is 15 amino acids long. Germline CDR1 reads SGHKS; CDR2 reads YYEKEE (reference sequence). Running of the v3.0 immunoSEQ assay took place at survey level. Libraries were prepared by immunoSEQ multiplex PCR; TCRdb keeps only in-frame clonotypes and omits some of them. The sample consists of roughly 28,000 clones, more than 75% of them appearing once. This chain links TRBV5-5 with TRBJ2-7, with 13 bases identical to TRBD2. This material consisted of unsorted PBMCs, taken 0.5 years after starting antiretroviral therapy. The clonotype originates from a woman between 18 and 29 years old with HIV. This CDR3 reads CASSTTSGRPREQYF. DNA for the CDR3: TGTGCCAGCAGCACGACTAGCGGGAGGCCCCGCGAGCAGTACTTC.